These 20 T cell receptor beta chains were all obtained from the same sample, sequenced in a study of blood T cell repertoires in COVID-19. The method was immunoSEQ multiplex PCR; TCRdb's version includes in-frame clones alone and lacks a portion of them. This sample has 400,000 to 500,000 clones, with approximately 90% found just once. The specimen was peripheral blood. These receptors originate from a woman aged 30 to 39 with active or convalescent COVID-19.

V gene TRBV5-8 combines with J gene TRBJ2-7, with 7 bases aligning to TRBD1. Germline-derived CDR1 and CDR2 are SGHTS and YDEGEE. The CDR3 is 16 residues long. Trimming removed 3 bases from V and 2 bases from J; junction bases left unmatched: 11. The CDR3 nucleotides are TGTGCCAGCAGCTCCTATACCGGGACAGCGGCCTACGAGCAGTACTTC. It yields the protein CASSSYTGTAAYEQYF.

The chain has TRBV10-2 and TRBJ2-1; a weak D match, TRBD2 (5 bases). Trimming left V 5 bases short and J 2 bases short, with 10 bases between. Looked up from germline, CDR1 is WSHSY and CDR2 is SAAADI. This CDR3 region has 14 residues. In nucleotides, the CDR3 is TGCGCCAGCAGTTATTCCGGGGCCTACAATGAGCAGTTCTTC. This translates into CASSYSGAYNEQFF.

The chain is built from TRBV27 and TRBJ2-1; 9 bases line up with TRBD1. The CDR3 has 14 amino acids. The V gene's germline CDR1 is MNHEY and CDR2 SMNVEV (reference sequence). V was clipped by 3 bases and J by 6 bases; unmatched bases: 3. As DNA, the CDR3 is TGTGCCAGCAGTTTCGGGACAGGGAGCAATGAGCAGTTCTTC. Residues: CASSFGTGSNEQFF.

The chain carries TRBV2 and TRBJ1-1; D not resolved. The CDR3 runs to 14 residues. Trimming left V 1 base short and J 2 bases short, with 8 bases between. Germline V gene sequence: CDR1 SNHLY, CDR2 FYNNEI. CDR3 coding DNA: TGTGCCAGCAGTGAAGGACTTCTAAACACTGAAGCTTTCTTT. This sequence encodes CASSEGLLNTEAFF. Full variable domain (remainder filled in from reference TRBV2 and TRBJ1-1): EPEVTQTPSHQVTQMGQEVILRCVPISNHLYFYWYRQILGQKVEFLVSFYNNEISEKSEIFDDQFSVERPDGSNFTLKIRSTKLEDSAMYFCASSEGLLNTEAFFGQGTRLTVV.

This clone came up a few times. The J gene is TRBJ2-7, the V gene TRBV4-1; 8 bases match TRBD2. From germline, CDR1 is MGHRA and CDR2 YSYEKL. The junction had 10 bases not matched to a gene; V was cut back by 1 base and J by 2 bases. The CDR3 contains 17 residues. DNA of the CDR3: TGCGCCAGCAGCCAAGGGGAATTAGCGGGGCCCGCCTACGAGCAGTACTTC. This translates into CASSQGELAGPAYEQYF.

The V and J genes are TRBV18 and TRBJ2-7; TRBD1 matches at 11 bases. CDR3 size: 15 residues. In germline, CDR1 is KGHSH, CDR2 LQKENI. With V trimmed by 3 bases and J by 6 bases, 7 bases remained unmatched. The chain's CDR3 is CASSPGQGDLGEQYF. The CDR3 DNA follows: TGTGCCAGCTCACCGGGACAGGGGGATCTTGGCGAGCAGTACTTC.

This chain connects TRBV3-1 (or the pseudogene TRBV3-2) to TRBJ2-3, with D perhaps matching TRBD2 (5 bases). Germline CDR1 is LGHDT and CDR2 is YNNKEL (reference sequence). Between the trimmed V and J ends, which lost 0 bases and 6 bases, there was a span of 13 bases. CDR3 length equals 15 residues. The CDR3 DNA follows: TGTGCCAGCAGCCAAGAGTATCCGCGAGGGGATACGCAGTATTTT. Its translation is CASSQEYPRGDTQYF.

The CDR3 loop is CAIPTGSGNTIYF. CDR3 DNA: TGTGCCATTCCGACAGGGAGTGGAAACACCATATATTTT. The V and J genes are TRBV6-5 and TRBJ1-3; 7 bases agree with TRBD1. The CDR3 runs to 13 residues. Losses at the gene ends were 10 bases for V and 3 bases for J; bases not matched to a gene: 6. CDR1 and CDR2 (germline): MNHEY, SVGAGI.

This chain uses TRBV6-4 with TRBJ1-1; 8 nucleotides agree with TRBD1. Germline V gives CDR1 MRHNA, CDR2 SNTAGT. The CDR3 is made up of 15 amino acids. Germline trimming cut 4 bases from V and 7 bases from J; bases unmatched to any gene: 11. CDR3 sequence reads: CASSAFTGQGNEAFF. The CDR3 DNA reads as TGTGCCAGCAGTGCCTTTACAGGACAGGGAAATGAAGCTTTCTTT.

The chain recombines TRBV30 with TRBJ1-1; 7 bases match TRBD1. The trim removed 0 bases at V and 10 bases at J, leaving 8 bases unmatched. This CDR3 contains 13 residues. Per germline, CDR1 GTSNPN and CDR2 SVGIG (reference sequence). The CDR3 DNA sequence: TGTGCCTGGAGTGTAAGGGGGCTAGGGGGAGCTTTCTTT. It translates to CAWSVRGLGGAFF.

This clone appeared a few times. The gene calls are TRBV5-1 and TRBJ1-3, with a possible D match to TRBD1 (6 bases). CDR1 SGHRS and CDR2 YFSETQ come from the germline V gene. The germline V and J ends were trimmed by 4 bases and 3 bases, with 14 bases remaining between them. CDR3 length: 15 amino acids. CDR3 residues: CASSTGPGSGNTIYF. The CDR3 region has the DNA TGCGCCAGCAGCACAGGGCCTGGCAGTGGAAACACCATATATTTT.

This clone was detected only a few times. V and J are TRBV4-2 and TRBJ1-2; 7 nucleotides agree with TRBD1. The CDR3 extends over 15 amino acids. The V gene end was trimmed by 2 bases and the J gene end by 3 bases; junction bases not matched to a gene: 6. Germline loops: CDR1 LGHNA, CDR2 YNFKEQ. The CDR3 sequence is CASSQTGEAYYGYTF. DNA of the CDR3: TGTGCCAGCAGCCAAACAGGGGAGGCGTACTATGGCTACACCTTC.

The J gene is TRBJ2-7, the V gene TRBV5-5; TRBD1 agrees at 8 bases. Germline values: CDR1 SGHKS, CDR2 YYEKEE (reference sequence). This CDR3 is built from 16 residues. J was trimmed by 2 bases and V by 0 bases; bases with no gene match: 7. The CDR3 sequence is CASSLDMDRVTYEQYF. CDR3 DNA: TGTGCCAGCAGCTTGGATATGGACAGGGTAACCTACGAGCAGTACTTC.

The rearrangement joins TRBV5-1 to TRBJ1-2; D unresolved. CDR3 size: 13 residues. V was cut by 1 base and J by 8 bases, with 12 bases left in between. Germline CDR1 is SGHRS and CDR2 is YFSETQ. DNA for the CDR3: TGCGCCAGCAGCTTGTCAGGACTGGAGGGCTACACCTTC. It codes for CASSLSGLEGYTF.

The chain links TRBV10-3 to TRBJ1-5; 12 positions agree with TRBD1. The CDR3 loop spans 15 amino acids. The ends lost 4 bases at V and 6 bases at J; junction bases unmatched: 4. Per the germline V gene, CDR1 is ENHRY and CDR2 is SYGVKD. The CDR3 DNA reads TGTGCCATCAGTGCGGGACAGGGGGCAAGTCAGCCCCAGCATTTT. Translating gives CAISAGQGASQPQHF.

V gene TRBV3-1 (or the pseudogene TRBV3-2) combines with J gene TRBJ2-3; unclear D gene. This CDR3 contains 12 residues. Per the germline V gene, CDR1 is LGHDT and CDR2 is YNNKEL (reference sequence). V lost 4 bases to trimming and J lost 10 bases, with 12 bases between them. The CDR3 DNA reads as TGTGCCAGCAGCCTCCCGCTGGGCCCGCAGTATTTT. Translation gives CASSLPLGPQYF.

The CDR3 is CASSGTGPLGYTF. CDR3 bases: TGCGCCAGCAGCGGGACAGGGCCTCTCGGCTACACCTTC. V and J are TRBV5-1 and TRBJ1-2; 9 bases map to TRBD1. Per germline, CDR1 SGHRS and CDR2 YFSETQ. This CDR3 region has 13 residues. V shed 4 bases, J shed 8 bases, and the junction held 6 bases outside the gene matches.

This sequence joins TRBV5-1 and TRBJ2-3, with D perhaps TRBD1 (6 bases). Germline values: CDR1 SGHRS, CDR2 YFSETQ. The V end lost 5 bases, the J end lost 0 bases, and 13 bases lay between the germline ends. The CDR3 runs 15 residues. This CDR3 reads CASRAGTTSTDTQYF. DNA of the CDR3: TGCGCCAGCAGGGCCGGGACAACTAGCACAGATACGCAGTATTTT.

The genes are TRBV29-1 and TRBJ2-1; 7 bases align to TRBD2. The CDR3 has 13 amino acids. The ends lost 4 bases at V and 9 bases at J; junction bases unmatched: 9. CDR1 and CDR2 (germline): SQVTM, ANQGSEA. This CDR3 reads CSVGGGSNSEQFF. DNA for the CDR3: TGCAGCGTTGGTGGCGGGAGCAACAGTGAGCAGTTCTTC.

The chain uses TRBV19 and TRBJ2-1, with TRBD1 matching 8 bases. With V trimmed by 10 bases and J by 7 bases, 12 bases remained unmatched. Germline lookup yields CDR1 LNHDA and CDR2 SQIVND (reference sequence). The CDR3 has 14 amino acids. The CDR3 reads CATAPGQVWNEQFF. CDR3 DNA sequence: TGTGCCACCGCTCCGGGACAGGTCTGGAATGAGCAGTTCTTC.